The 12 T cell receptor beta chains below come from one sample, sequenced in a study of patients and donors after allogeneic stem cell transplantation. TCRdb redid the calling of the RT-PCR reads with MiXCR, one entry per CDR3 protein. The table records some 880,000 distinct CDR3 sequences, about 20% of them present only once. Sequences were obtained from blood, either unsorted or a sorted T cell fraction (not recorded which). Every receptor here comes from a human donor who was either an allogeneic HSCT recipient or a stem cell or donor lymphocyte infusion donor (not recorded which). It is not recorded whose cells these are; they may come from a transplant donor.

As to this clonotype: At one end the junction does not follow the germline gene, possibly because of a read error. The genes are TRBV2 and TRBJ1-1; 8 bases are a match to TRBD1. Germline V gives CDR1 SNHLY, CDR2 FYNNEI. The CDR3 totals 14 residues. The CDR3 loop reads CASRLTGANAEAFF. CDR3 DNA: TGTGCCAGCAGACTGACAGGGGCGAACGCTGAAGCTTTCTTT.

This clonotype occurred once. This chain uses TRBV7-3 with TRBJ2-5; tentative D call: TRBD2 (5 bases). Germline lookup yields CDR1 SGHTA and CDR2 FQGTGA. CDR3 length: 15 amino acids. V lost 2 bases, J lost 1 base, and 11 bases lay in between. In DNA form, the CDR3 reads TGTGCCAGCAGCTTAGCCGAGCGGAGCCAAGAGACCCAGTACTTC. This codes for CASSLAERSQETQYF.

This clonotype has a single count. J is TRBJ1-2 and V is TRBV20-1; tentatively, D is TRBD2 (5 bases). The J call may be mistaken, given a closer DNA end match to TRBJ2-1. The CDR3 covers 10 residues. The germline gives CDR1 DFQATT, CDR2 SNEGSKA (reference sequence). The DNA of the CDR3 is TGCAGTGCCATTAGCGACCTTCAGTTCTTC. Translation gives CSAISDLQFF.

The chain carries TRBV11-2 and TRBJ2-7, with 10 bases fitting TRBD2. Trimming at V came to 1 base and at J to 4 bases, leaving 7 bases not matched to a gene. Germline V gene data show CDR1 as SGHAT and CDR2 as FQNNGV. The length of the CDR3 is 16 residues. This CDR3 is CASSLAGSGGIYEQYF. Written as DNA, the CDR3 is TGTGCCAGCAGCTTAGCGGGTAGCGGGGGGATTTACGAGCAGTACTTC.

This clonotype was recorded a few times. The chain is built from TRBV24-1 and TRBJ2-6; D might be TRBD1 (5 bases). The ends were cut back, 9 bases at V and 2 bases at J, with 19 bases in the middle. CDR1 is KGHDR and CDR2 is SFDVKD in the germline V gene. The CDR3 covers 17 residues. The CDR3 spells CATQPPDSSPGANVLTF. DNA of the CDR3: TGTGCCACCCAACCTCCCGACAGTTCCCCTGGGGCCAACGTCCTGACTTTC.

The V call is TRBV4-1, the J call TRBJ2-1; tentatively, D is TRBD2 (6 bases). Trimming pared 1 base from V and 4 bases from J, leaving 14 bases between. Germline CDR1 is MGHRA and CDR2 is YSYEKL. This CDR3 contains 16 residues. Here the CDR3 reads CASSQGPGGVYNEQFF. For the CDR3, the DNA is TGCGCCAGCAGCCAAGGACCAGGCGGGGTTTACAATGAGCAGTTCTTC.

This chain connects TRBV5-4 to TRBJ2-5; no definite D call. Trimming took off 4 bases at V and 0 bases at J, with 7 bases between the two ends. Germline-derived CDR1 and CDR2 are SGHNT and YYREEE (reference sequence). The CDR3 is made up of 13 amino acids. The CDR3 nucleotides read TGTGCCAGCAGCCCCCGGGACCAAGAGACCCAGTACTTC. Residues: CASSPRDQETQYF.

This clonotype appeared a few times. The chain couples TRBV24-1 to TRBJ2-1; D perhaps matches TRBD2 (6 bases). The CDR3 extends over 13 amino acids. CDR1 and CDR2 from the germline V gene are KGHDR and SFDVKD. V lost 5 bases, J lost 5 bases, and 9 bases lay in between. The CDR3 DNA sequence: TGTGCCACCAGTGCCTTAGCGGACAATGAGCAGTTCTTC. Its translation is CATSALADNEQFF.

This clonotype was recorded once. The chain uses TRBV30 and TRBJ2-7; 7 positions agree with TRBD1. Germline-derived CDR1 and CDR2 are GTSNPN and SVGIG (reference sequence). This CDR3 region has 13 residues. Unmatched junction bases numbered 3, after V lost 3 bases and J lost 1 base. The CDR3 DNA reads as TGTGCCTGGAGATTGGGACAGTCCTACGAGCAGTACTTC. It codes for CAWRLGQSYEQYF.

This clonotype was counted a few times. J is TRBJ2-5 and V is TRBV12-3 or TRBV12-4; 8 bases are shared with TRBD1. With 8 bases clipped from V and 5 bases from J, the junction kept 4 bases outside the gene matches. The CDR3 runs 12 residues. CDR3 amino acids: CASGHRGETQYF. As DNA, the CDR3 is TGTGCCAGCGGGCACAGGGGGGAGACCCAGTACTTC.

The rearrangement links TRBV3-1 to TRBJ1-1; TRBD1 agrees at 10 bases. CDR1 is LGHDT and CDR2 is YNNKEL in the germline V gene (reference sequence). This CDR3 is built from 17 residues. V lost 0 bases and J lost 4; bases outside the gene matches: 8. The CDR3 DNA reads as TGTGCCAGCAGCCAAGAGACAGGGGGCGAGAGGGCCACTGAAGCTTTCTTT. Its translation is CASSQETGGERATEAFF.

The table lists this clonotype with a few counts. The V and J genes are TRBV7-2 and TRBJ2-2, with D unclear. The CDR3 consists of 12 residues. CDR1 and CDR2 from the germline V gene are SGHTA and FQGNSA. Trimming pared 0 bases from V and 6 bases from J, leaving 2 bases between. CDR3 sequence (DNA): TGTGCCAGCAGCTTAGCGCCCGGGGAGCTGTTTTTT. Its translation: CASSLAPGELFF.